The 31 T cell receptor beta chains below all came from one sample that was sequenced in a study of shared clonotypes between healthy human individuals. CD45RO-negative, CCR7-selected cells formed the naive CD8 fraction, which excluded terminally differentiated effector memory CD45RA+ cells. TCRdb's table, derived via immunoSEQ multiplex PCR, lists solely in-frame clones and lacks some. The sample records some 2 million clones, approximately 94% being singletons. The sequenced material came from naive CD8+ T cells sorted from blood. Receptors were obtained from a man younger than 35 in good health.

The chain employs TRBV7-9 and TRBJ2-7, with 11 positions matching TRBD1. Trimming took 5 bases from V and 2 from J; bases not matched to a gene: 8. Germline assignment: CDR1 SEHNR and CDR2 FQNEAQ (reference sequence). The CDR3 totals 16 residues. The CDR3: CASSPSDRGLAYEQYF. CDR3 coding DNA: TGTGCCAGCAGCCCGTCGGACAGGGGGCTAGCCTACGAGCAGTACTTC.

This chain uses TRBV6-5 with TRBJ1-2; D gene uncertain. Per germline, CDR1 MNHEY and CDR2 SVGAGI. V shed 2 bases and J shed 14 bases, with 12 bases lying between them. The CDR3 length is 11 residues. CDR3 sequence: CASSYNGEVTF. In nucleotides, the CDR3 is TGTGCCAGCAGTTACAACGGGGAGGTTACCTTC.

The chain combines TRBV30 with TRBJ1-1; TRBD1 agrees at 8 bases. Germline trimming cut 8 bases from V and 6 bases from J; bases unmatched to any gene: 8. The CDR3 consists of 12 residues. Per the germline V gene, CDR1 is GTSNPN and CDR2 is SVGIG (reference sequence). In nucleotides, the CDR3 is TGTGCCGGATCGGACAGGGAGGCTGAAGCTTTCTTT. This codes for CAGSDREAEAFF.

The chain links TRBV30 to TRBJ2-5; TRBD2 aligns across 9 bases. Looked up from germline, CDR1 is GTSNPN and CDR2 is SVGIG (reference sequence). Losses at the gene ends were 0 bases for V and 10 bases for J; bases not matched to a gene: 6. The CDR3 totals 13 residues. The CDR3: CAWSVGSGSGQYF. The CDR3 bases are TGTGCCTGGAGTGTGGGTAGCGGGAGTGGCCAGTACTTC.

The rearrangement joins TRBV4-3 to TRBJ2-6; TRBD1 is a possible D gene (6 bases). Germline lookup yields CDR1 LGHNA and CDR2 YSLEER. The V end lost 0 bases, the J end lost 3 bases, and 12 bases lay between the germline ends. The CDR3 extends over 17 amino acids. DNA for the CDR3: TGCGCCAGCAGCCAAGACCCCTACAGGGTTGGGGCCAACGTCCTGACTTTC. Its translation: CASSQDPYRVGANVLTF.

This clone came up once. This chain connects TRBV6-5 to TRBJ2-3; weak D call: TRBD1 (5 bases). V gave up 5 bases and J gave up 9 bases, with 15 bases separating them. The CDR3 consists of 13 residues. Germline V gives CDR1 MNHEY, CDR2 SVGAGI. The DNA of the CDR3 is TGTGCCAGCAGTGCTCTAGGGTCAGGGACGCAGTATTTT. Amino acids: CASSALGSGTQYF.

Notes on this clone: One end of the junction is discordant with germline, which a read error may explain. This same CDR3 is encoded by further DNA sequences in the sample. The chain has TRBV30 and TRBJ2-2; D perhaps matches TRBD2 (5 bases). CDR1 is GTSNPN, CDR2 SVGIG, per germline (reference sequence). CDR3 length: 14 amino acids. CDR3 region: CASPLGVQTGELFF. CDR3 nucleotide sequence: TGCGCCTCTCCTCTCGGGGTTCAGACCGGGGAGCTATTTTTT.

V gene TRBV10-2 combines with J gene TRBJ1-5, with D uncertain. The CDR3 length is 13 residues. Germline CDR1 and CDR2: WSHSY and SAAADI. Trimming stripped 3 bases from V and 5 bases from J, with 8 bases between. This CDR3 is CASSDGQYQPQHF. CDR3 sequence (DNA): TGCGCCAGCAGTGACGGTCAGTATCAGCCCCAGCATTTT.

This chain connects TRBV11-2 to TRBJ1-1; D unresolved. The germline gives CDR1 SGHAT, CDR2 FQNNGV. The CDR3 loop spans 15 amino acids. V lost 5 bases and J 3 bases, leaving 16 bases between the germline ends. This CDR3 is CASSEEVLPYTEAFF. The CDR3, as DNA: TGTGCCAGCAGCGAGGAGGTACTACCTTACACTGAAGCTTTCTTT.

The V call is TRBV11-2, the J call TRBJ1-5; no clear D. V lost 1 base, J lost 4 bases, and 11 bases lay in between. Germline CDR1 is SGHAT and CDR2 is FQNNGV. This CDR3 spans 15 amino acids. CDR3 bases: TGTGCCAGCAGCTTAGGTGCAGGATCTAATCAGCCCCAGCATTTT. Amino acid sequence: CASSLGAGSNQPQHF.

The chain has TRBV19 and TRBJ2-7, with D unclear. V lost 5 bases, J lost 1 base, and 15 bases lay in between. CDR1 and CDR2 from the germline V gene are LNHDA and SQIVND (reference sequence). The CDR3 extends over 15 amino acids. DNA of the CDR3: TGTGCCAGTAGTCCTGGTATAGGGCCATCCTACGAGCAGTACTTC. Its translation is CASSPGIGPSYEQYF.

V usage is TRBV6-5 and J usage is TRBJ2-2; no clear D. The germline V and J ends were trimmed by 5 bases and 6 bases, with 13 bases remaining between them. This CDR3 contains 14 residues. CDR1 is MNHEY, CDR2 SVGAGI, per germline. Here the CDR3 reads CASSPSSWAGELFF. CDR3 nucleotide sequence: TGTGCCAGCAGTCCCTCATCTTGGGCCGGGGAGCTGTTTTTT.

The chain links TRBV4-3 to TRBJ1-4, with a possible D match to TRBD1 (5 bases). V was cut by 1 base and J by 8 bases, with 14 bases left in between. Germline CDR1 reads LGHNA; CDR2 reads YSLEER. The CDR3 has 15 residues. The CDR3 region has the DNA TGCGCCAGCAGCCAAGCAGGGCTTGTGGGCGAAAAACTGTTTTTT. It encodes CASSQAGLVGEKLFF.

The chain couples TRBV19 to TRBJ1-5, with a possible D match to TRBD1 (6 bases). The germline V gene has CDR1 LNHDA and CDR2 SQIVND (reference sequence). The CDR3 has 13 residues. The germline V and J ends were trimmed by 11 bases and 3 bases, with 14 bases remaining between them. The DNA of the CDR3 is TGTGCCCGGGAGGACAGTCTCAATCAGCCCCAGCATTTT. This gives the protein CAREDSLNQPQHF.

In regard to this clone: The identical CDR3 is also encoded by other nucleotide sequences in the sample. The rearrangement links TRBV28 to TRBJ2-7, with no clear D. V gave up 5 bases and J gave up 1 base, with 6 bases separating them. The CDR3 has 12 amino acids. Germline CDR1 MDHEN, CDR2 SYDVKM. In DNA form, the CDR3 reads TGTGCCAGCAGTGGGGATTCCTACGAGCAGTACTTC. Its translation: CASSGDSYEQYF.

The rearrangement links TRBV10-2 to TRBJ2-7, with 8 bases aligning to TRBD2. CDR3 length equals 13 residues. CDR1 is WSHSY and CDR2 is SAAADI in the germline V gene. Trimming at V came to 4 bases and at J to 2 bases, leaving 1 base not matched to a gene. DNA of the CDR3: TGCGCCAGCAGTGGTAGCGGGACCTACGAGCAGTACTTC. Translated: CASSGSGTYEQYF.

Written as DNA, the CDR3 is TGTGCCAGCAGTGACATCACAGATACGCAGTATTTT. Amino acids: CASSDITDTQYF. The chain combines TRBV6-1 with TRBJ2-3; D gene unclear. V was pared by 3 bases and J by 2 bases, with 3 bases between. The CDR3 covers 12 residues. CDR1 MNHNS and CDR2 SASEGT come from the germline V gene.

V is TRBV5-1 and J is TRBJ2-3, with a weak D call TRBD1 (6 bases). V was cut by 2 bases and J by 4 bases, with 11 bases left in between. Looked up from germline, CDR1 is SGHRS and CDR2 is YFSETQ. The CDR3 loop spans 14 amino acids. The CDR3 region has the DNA TGCGCCAGCAGCTTAACAGGGTTGGCAGATACGCAGTATTTT. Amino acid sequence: CASSLTGLADTQYF.

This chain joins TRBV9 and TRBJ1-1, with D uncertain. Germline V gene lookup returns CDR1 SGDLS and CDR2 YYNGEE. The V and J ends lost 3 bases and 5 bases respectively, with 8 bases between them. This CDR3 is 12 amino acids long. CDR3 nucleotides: TGTGCCAGCAGCGCCCATGGAACTGAAGCTTTCTTT. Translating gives CASSAHGTEAFF.

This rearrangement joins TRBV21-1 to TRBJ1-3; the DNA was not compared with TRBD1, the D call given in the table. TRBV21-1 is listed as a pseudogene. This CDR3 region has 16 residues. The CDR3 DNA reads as TGTGCCAGCAGCAAAGATGGCTTCAGCTCTGGAAACACCATATATTTT. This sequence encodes CASSKDGFSSGNTIYF.

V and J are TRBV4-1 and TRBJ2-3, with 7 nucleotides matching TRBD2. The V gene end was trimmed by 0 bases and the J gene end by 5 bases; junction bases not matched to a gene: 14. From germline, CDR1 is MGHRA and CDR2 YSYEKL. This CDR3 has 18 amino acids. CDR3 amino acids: CASSQDTFTGGRGDTQYF. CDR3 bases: TGCGCCAGCAGCCAAGACACTTTTACGGGAGGACGGGGAGATACGCAGTATTTT.

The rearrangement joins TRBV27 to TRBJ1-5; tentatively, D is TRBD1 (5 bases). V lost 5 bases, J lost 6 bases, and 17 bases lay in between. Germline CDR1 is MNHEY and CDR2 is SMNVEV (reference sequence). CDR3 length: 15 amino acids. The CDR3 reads CASSQDSPHSQPQHF. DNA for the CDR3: TGTGCCAGCAGTCAAGACAGTCCCCACAGTCAGCCCCAGCATTTT.

This CDR3 is CASSSGTGVNGYTF. CDR3 DNA sequence: TGTGCCAGCAGTTCGGGGACAGGGGTAAATGGCTACACCTTC. This chain joins TRBV27 and TRBJ1-2; 10 positions match TRBD1. The CDR3 extends over 14 amino acids. CDR1 is MNHEY, CDR2 SMNVEV, per germline (reference sequence). The J segment lost 6 bases and the V segment lost 4 bases, leaving 5 bases of the junction unmatched.

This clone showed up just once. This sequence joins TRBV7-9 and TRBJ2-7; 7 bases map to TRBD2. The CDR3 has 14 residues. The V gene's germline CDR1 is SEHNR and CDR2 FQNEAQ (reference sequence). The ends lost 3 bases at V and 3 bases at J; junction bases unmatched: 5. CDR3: CASSLAGAIYEQYF. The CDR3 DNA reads TGTGCCAGCAGCTTGGCGGGAGCCATCTACGAGCAGTACTTC. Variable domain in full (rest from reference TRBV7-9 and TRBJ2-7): DTGVSQNPRHKITKRGQNVTFRCDPISEHNRLYWYRQTLGQGPEFLTYFQNEAQLEKSRLLSDRFSAERPKGSFSTLEIQRTEQGDSAMYLCASSLAGAIYEQYFGPGTRLTVT.

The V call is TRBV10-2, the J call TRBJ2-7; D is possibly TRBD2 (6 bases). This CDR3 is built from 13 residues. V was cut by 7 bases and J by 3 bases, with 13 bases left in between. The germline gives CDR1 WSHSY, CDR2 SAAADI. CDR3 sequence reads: CASNLAPDYEQYF. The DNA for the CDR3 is TGCGCCAGCAACCTAGCGCCCGACTACGAGCAGTACTTC.

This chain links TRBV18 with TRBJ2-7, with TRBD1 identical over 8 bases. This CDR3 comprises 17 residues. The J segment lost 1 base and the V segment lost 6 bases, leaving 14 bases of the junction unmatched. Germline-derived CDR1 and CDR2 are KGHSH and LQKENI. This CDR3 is CASSTSPGQEISYEQYF. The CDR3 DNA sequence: TGTGCCAGCTCCACGTCACCGGGACAGGAGATATCCTACGAGCAGTACTTC.

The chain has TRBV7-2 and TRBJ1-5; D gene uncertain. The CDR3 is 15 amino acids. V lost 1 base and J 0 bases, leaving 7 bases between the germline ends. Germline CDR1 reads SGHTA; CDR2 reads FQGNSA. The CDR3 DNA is TGTGCCAGCAGCTTAGGGGCGTATAGCAATCAGCCCCAGCATTTT. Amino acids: CASSLGAYSNQPQHF.

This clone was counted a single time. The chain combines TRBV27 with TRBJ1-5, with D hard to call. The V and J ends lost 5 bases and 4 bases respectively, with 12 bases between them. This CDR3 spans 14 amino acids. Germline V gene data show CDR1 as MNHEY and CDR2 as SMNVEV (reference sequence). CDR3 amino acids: CASSGGFGNQPQHF. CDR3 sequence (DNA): TGTGCCAGCAGTGGTGGTTTCGGGAATCAGCCCCAGCATTTT.

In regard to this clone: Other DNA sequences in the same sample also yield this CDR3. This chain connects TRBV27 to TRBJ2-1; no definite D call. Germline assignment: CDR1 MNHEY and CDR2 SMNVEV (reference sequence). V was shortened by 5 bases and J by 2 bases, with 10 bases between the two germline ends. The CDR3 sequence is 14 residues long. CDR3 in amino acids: CASSPSGPYNEQFF. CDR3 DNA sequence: TGTGCCAGCAGTCCTTCCGGACCCTACAATGAGCAGTTCTTC.

DNA for the CDR3: TGTGCCAGCAGCTTAAATCCGAAGGATAACACTGAAGCTTTCTTT. This codes for CASSLNPKDNTEAFF. The chain has TRBV11-1 and TRBJ1-1; D gene uncertain. This CDR3 spans 15 amino acids. CDR1 is SGHAT and CDR2 is FQDESV in the germline V gene (reference sequence). Trimming cost V 2 bases and J 2 bases, with 12 bases left between them.

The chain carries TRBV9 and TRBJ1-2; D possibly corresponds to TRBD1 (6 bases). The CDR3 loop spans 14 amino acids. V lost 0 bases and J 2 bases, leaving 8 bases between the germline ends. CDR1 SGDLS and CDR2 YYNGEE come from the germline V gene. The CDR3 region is CASSVGTENYGYTF. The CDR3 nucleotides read TGTGCCAGCAGCGTAGGGACAGAAAACTATGGCTACACCTTC.